Shown below are 9 T cell receptor beta chains from a single sample sequenced in a study of blood T cell repertoires in COVID-19. Assay: immunoSEQ multiplex PCR; the TCRdb copy retains only in-frame clones and omits some. The table records about 230,000 clones, roughly nine tenths of them present only once. Source material: peripheral blood. These receptors originate from a woman aged 18-30 years who had recovered from COVID-19.

This clone turned up a few times. This chain uses TRBV18 with TRBJ2-7; D is perhaps TRBD2 (7 bases). Germline V gene data show CDR1 as KGHSH and CDR2 as LQKENI. Trimming stripped 2 bases from V and 7 bases from J, with 12 bases between. CDR3 size: 13 residues. The CDR3 sequence: CASSPAGAGEQYF. CDR3 coding DNA: TGTGCCAGCTCACCAGCGGGGGCGGGTGAGCAGTACTTC. The full variable domain, rest sourced from reference TRBV18 and TRBJ2-7, is NAGVMQNPRHLVRRRGQEARLRCSPMKGHSHVYWYRQLPEEGLKFMVYLQKENIIDESGMPKERFSAEFPKEGPSILRIQQVVRGDSAAYFCASSPAGAGEQYFGPGTRLTVT.

In DNA, the CDR3 is TGTGCCAGCAGCTTAATTCAGGGGCGTACAGATACGCAGTATTTT. Protein: CASSLIQGRTDTQYF. This chain connects TRBV7-7 to TRBJ2-3; a possible D gene is TRBD1 (6 bases). Trimming cost V 2 bases and J 3 bases, with 12 bases left between them. Germline assignment: CDR1 SSHAT and CDR2 FNYEAQ (reference sequence). This CDR3 comprises 15 residues.

V and J are TRBV10-2 and TRBJ2-7, with 7 positions matching TRBD1. This CDR3 contains 12 residues. Germline assignment: CDR1 WSHSY and CDR2 SAAADI. The V segment lost 9 bases and the J segment 3 bases; nucleotides outside the gene matches: 5. The CDR3 bases are TGCGCCAGTCAGACAGGGAGCTACGAGCAGTACTTC. Residues: CASQTGSYEQYF.

This clone occurred a few times. The CDR3 DNA reads as TGTGCCAGCAGTAGCGGGGACAGCACGGCCTACGAGCAGTACTTC. Protein product: CASSSGDSTAYEQYF. The J gene is TRBJ2-7, the V gene TRBV7-9, with D perhaps TRBD2 (8 bases). CDR1 and CDR2 (germline): SEHNR, FQNEAQ (reference sequence). The CDR3 is 15 residues long. The ends were cut back, 6 bases at V and 2 bases at J, with 17 bases in the middle.

The chain uses TRBV24-1 and TRBJ2-2, with D possibly being TRBD2 (6 bases). CDR1 is KGHDR, CDR2 SFDVKD, per germline. The CDR3 length is 15 residues. Trimming cost V 1 base and J 6 bases, with 11 bases left between them. The CDR3 sequence: CATSDFRTSPGELFF. DNA for the CDR3: TGTGCCACCAGTGATTTTAGAACTAGCCCCGGGGAGCTGTTTTTT.

V usage is TRBV3-1 (or the pseudogene TRBV3-2) and J usage is TRBJ1-1; D possibly corresponds to TRBD1 (6 bases). The CDR3 totals 14 residues. Germline CDR1 LGHDT, CDR2 YNNKEL (reference sequence). The V and J ends lost 4 bases and 7 bases respectively, with 16 bases between them. CDR3 in amino acids: CASSLQGWRNEAFF. The CDR3 DNA follows: TGTGCCAGCAGCCTCCAGGGGTGGAGAAATGAAGCTTTCTTT.

This chain joins TRBV6-2 or TRBV6-3 and TRBJ2-6; tentative D call: TRBD1 (6 bases). The CDR3 is 17 amino acids. The V and J ends lost 6 bases and 2 bases respectively, with 17 bases between them. Germline V gives CDR1 MNHEY, CDR2 SVGEGT. CDR3 amino acids: CASSSPTGRAGANVLTF. For the CDR3, the DNA is TGTGCCAGCAGCAGTCCGACAGGTCGGGCTGGGGCCAACGTCCTGACTTTC.

This chain uses TRBV19 with TRBJ1-5, with D possibly TRBD1 on 5 matching bases. The CDR3 sequence is 13 residues long. The germline CDR1 and CDR2 sequences are LNHDA and SQIVND (reference sequence). V was shortened by 8 bases and J by 0 bases, with 8 bases between the two germline ends. CDR3 nucleotides: TGTGCCAGTGGGGGGTATAGCAATCAGCCCCAGCATTTT. Encoded protein: CASGGYSNQPQHF.

The genes are TRBV9 and TRBJ2-3; 7 nucleotides line up with TRBD2. CDR3 length equals 16 residues. The trim removed 0 bases at V and 0 bases at J, leaving 4 bases unmatched. In germline, CDR1 is SGDLS, CDR2 YYNGEE. CDR3 nucleotides: TGTGCCAGCAGCGTAGGGAATAGCGGGAGCACAGATACGCAGTATTTT. Translated: CASSVGNSGSTDTQYF.